The 20 T cell receptor beta chains given below trace back to one sample, sequenced in a study of blood T cell repertoires in COVID-19. The protocol was immunoSEQ multiplex PCR, while the TCRdb copy is restricted to in-frame clones and leaves out a portion. The profile shows 490,000 or so clones, roughly nine tenths of them singletons. Sequencing was carried out using PBMCs or T cells enriched from blood (not recorded which). These receptor sequences come from a woman between 55 and 75 years old who had recovered from COVID-19.

The chain combines TRBV25-1 with TRBJ2-2; 7 bases map to TRBD2. V was pared by 4 bases and J by 6 bases, with 8 bases of the junction left unmatched. The CDR3 consists of 15 residues. Per germline, CDR1 MGHDK and CDR2 SYGVNS. DNA for the CDR3: TGTGCCAGCAGTGGCCGACTAGCCATCCCCGGGGAGCTGTTTTTT. Translated: CASSGRLAIPGELFF. The full variable domain, completed using reference TRBV25-1 and TRBJ2-2, is EADIYQTPRYLVIGTGKKITLECSQTMGHDKMYWYQQDPGMELHLIHYSYGVNSTEKGDLSSESTVSRIRTEHFPLTLESARPSHTSQYLCASSGRLAIPGELFFGEGSRLTVL.

The gene calls are TRBV21-1 and TRBJ1-4; TRBD1, the D gene given by the table, was not confirmed from the DNA. TRBV21-1 is reported as a pseudogene. This CDR3 contains 18 residues. In DNA, the CDR3 is TGTGCCAGCAGCAAAGAAAGGACAGAGCCCTCAACTAATGAAAAACTGTTTTTT. Translation: CASSKERTEPSTNEKLFF.

This chain uses TRBV5-1 with TRBJ2-1; 9 bases match TRBD1. The CDR3 spans 15 residues. Per the germline V gene, CDR1 is SGHRS and CDR2 is YFSETQ. The J segment lost 0 bases and the V segment lost 5 bases, leaving 3 bases of the junction unmatched. The CDR3 sequence: CASSQQGASYNEQFF. For the CDR3, the DNA is TGCGCCAGCAGTCAACAGGGGGCCTCCTACAATGAGCAGTTCTTC. The variable domain in full, completed from reference TRBV5-1 and TRBJ2-1, reads KAGVTQTPRYLIKTRGQQVTLSCSPISGHRSVSWYQQTPGQGLQFLFEYFSETQRNKGNFPGRFSGRQFSNSRSEMNVSTLELGDSALYLCASSQQGASYNEQFFGPGTRLTVL.

This chain connects TRBV19 to TRBJ2-2; 11 bases match TRBD1. The CDR3 runs 15 residues. The J segment lost 4 bases and the V segment lost 10 bases, leaving 8 bases of the junction unmatched. CDR1 is LNHDA and CDR2 is SQIVND in the germline V gene (reference sequence). The CDR3 region has the DNA TGTGCCATAAGCCGGGACAGGGGGACCACCGGGGAGCTGTTTTTT. It encodes CAISRDRGTTGELFF.

V and J are TRBV28 and TRBJ1-1; D may be TRBD1 (6 bases). This CDR3 comprises 13 residues. Germline lookup yields CDR1 MDHEN and CDR2 SYDVKM. The V end lost 5 bases, the J end lost 1 base, and 8 bases lay between the germline ends. The CDR3 region is CASSKTGNTEAFF. The CDR3 bases are TGTGCCAGCAGTAAGACAGGGAACACTGAAGCTTTCTTT. Supplemented by reference TRBV28 and TRBJ1-1, the full variable domain reads DVKVTQSSRYLVKRTGEKVFLECVQDMDHENMFWYRQDPGLGLRLIYFSYDVKMKEKGDIPEGYSVSREKKERFSLILESASTNQTSMYLCASSKTGNTEAFFGQGTRLTVV.

This rearrangement joins TRBV20-1 to TRBJ1-2; no reliable D call. This CDR3 comprises 12 residues. V shed 3 bases and J shed 4 bases, with 9 bases lying between them. Per the germline V gene, CDR1 is DFQATT and CDR2 is SNEGSKA (reference sequence). CDR3 region: CSASGSPYGYTF. Here the CDR3 DNA reads TGCAGTGCTAGTGGTAGCCCCTATGGCTACACCTTC.

V and J are TRBV29-1 and TRBJ1-4; possibly TRBD1 for D (6 bases). The CDR3 loop spans 14 amino acids. V was cut by 5 bases and J by 3 bases, with 13 bases left in between. Germline V gives CDR1 SQVTM, CDR2 ANQGSEA. CDR3 loop: CSVSRTDSNEKLFF. The CDR3 coding sequence is TGCAGCGTTTCTCGGACAGATTCTAATGAAAAACTGTTTTTT.

The chain couples TRBV19 to TRBJ1-5; TRBD1 might be the D (5 bases). CDR1 and CDR2 from the germline V gene are LNHDA and SQIVND (reference sequence). The V and J ends lost 3 bases and 4 bases respectively, with 7 bases between them. The CDR3 has 13 residues. CDR3 residues: CASSMGGNQPQHF. For the CDR3, the DNA is TGTGCCAGTAGTATGGGGGGGAATCAGCCCCAGCATTTT.

The count of this clone is one. The same CDR3 arises from other DNA sequences in this sample as well. J is TRBJ1-4 and V is TRBV5-1; 8 bases fit TRBD1. J gave up 6 bases and V 1 base, and 2 bases lay outside the gene matches. CDR1 is SGHRS and CDR2 is YFSETQ in the germline V gene. The CDR3 contains 14 residues. The CDR3 nucleotides are TGCGCCAGCAGCTTGACAGGGGGGGATGAAAAACTGTTTTTT. It encodes CASSLTGGDEKLFF.

The CDR3 is CASSKYRGSYEQYF. The CDR3 DNA sequence: TGTGCCAGCAGCAAATATAGAGGCTCCTACGAGCAGTACTTC. The chain carries TRBV6-5 and TRBJ2-7, with no clear D. CDR1 is MNHEY and CDR2 is SVGAGI in the germline V gene. Trimming left V 6 bases short and J 0 bases short, with 12 bases between. The CDR3 is 14 amino acids.

This clone turned up a few times. This sequence joins TRBV20-1 and TRBJ2-7; D not resolved. With 6 bases removed from V and 3 bases from J, the gap between germline ends came to 9 bases. The V gene's germline CDR1 is DFQATT and CDR2 SNEGSKA (reference sequence). This CDR3 is built from 11 residues. The CDR3 bases are TGCAGTGCCCCCCACAACTACGAGCAGTACGTC. It encodes CSAPHNYEQYV.

J is TRBJ2-4 and V is TRBV2; TRBD2 agrees at 9 bases. CDR3 length: 16 residues. The trim removed 6 bases at V and 6 bases at J, leaving 12 bases unmatched. From germline, CDR1 is SNHLY and CDR2 FYNNEI. The CDR3: CASRRAGGPSGNIQYF. The CDR3 nucleotides read TGTGCCAGCAGGCGGGCGGGGGGGCCTTCCGGAAACATTCAGTACTTC.

This chain connects TRBV28 to TRBJ2-3; 7 bases match TRBD2. The junction had 7 bases not matched to a gene; V was cut back by 5 bases and J by 2 bases. The CDR3 runs to 15 residues. Germline CDR1 is MDHEN and CDR2 is SYDVKM. The DNA of the CDR3 is TGTGCCAGCAGTGGATCCGGGACTATCACAGATACGCAGTATTTT. Its translation: CASSGSGTITDTQYF.

This sequence joins TRBV2 and TRBJ2-5, with 10 nucleotides matching TRBD1. Germline values: CDR1 SNHLY, CDR2 FYNNEI. V gave up 6 bases and J gave up 5 bases; unmatched junction bases: 6. The CDR3 has 14 amino acids. CDR3 loop: CASRRQGAGETQYF. DNA for the CDR3: TGTGCCAGCAGGCGACAGGGGGCGGGGGAGACCCAGTACTTC.

The V and J genes are TRBV19 and TRBJ2-7; 11 nucleotides match TRBD1. The trim removed 3 bases at V and 0 bases at J, leaving 4 bases unmatched. Germline CDR1 LNHDA, CDR2 SQIVND (reference sequence). The CDR3 consists of 16 residues. The CDR3 loop reads CASSIRGTGGSYEQYF. The CDR3 coding sequence is TGTGCCAGTAGTATCCGGGGGACAGGGGGCTCCTACGAGCAGTACTTC.

The CDR3 DNA reads TGTGCCAGCAGCTTTTCTCTGGACGCGGGGACAGATACGCAGTATTTT. Its translation is CASSFSLDAGTDTQYF. V gene TRBV11-2 combines with J gene TRBJ2-3; perhaps TRBD2 as D (6 bases). Germline CDR1 reads SGHAT; CDR2 reads FQNNGV. The CDR3 consists of 16 residues. V was shortened by 3 bases and J by 3 bases, with 16 bases between the two germline ends.

This clone appeared a few times. Other DNA sequences in the same sample also yield this CDR3. The chain couples TRBV3-1 (or the pseudogene TRBV3-2) to TRBJ1-5; maybe TRBD1 (5 bases). The germline V and J ends were trimmed by 0 bases and 5 bases, with 5 bases remaining between them. Germline CDR1 reads LGHDT; CDR2 reads YNNKEL (reference sequence). This CDR3 has 13 residues. The CDR3 region has the DNA TGTGCCAGCAGCCAAGACAGGGATCAGCCCCAGCATTTT. Translated, it gives CASSQDRDQPQHF.

The chain uses TRBV4-2 and TRBJ2-3, with a weak D call TRBD2 (5 bases). Trimming took off 0 bases at V and 1 base at J, with 8 bases between the two ends. Germline loops: CDR1 LGHNA, CDR2 YNFKEQ. The CDR3 consists of 15 residues. Written as DNA, the CDR3 is TGTGCCAGCAGCCAAGATTGGCGGGGCACAGATACGCAGTATTTT. This translates into CASSQDWRGTDTQYF.

J is TRBJ1-1 and V is TRBV3-1 (or the pseudogene TRBV3-2); 11 positions match TRBD1. This CDR3 spans 15 amino acids. V gave up 6 bases and J gave up 3 bases; unmatched junction bases: 6. Germline CDR1 and CDR2: LGHDT and YNNKEL (reference sequence). The CDR3 sequence is CASSRRTGGHTEAFF. In DNA form, the CDR3 reads TGTGCCAGCAGTCGCCGGACAGGGGGCCACACTGAAGCTTTCTTT.

V gene TRBV5-1 combines with J gene TRBJ1-3; possibly TRBD1 for D (5 bases). Germline loops: CDR1 SGHRS, CDR2 YFSETQ. CDR3 length: 16 amino acids. V was shortened by 4 bases and J by 7 bases, with 21 bases between the two germline ends. CDR3 DNA sequence: TGCGCCAGCAGCATCTCAGGGTTCGGTCTACGGAACACCATATATTTT. Protein sequence: CASSISGFGLRNTIYF.